A single sample gave rise to the 31 T cell receptor beta chains below, sequenced in a study of blood T cell repertoires in COVID-19 (dated by TCRdb to the early 2020s). Preparation of the library involved the immunoSEQ multiplex PCR assay. The clones in this table, taken by TCRdb from immuneACCESS, are in-frame only. Not every clone is retained; where verified, under half of the shortfall comes from an unresolved V gene, and the cause of the rest is unknown. The sample contains hundreds of thousands of clones, approximately 88% of them found a single time. The top ten constitute under 5% of the sample. Sequencing was carried out using peripheral blood. These receptor sequences come from a woman aged 45 to 65 with active or convalescent COVID-19.

V is TRBV4-1 and J is TRBJ1-3; D remains unclear. CDR1 is MGHRA, CDR2 YSYEKL, per germline. Between the trimmed V and J ends, which lost 1 base and 3 bases, there was a span of 7 bases. CDR3 length equals 14 residues. CDR3 protein: CASSQAWSGNTIYF. The DNA for the CDR3 is TGCGCCAGCAGCCAAGCTTGGAGTGGAAACACCATATATTTT.

The rearrangement joins TRBV14 to TRBJ2-1, with D perhaps TRBD2 (5 bases). The CDR3 is 15 amino acids. CDR1 is SGHDN, CDR2 FVKESK, per germline. V lost 4 bases, J lost 4 bases, and 14 bases lay in between. CDR3 DNA sequence: TGTGCCAGCAGCCCATTCGAGGACTTTTACAATGAGCAGTTCTTC. The encoded protein is CASSPFEDFYNEQFF. Full variable domain (outside the CDR3, taken from reference TRBV14 and TRBJ2-1): EAGVTQFPSHSVIEKGQTVTLRCDPISGHDNLYWYRRVMGKEIKFLLHFVKESKQDESGMPNNRFLAERTGGTYSTLKVQPAELEDSGVYFCASSPFEDFYNEQFFGPGTRLTVL.

For this clone: Compared with germline, one end of the junction differs, possibly owing to a read error. V is TRBV6-6 and J is TRBJ1-2; no clear D gene. In germline, CDR1 is MNHNY, CDR2 SVGAGI (reference sequence). CDR3 length equals 15 residues. CDR3 amino acids: CASRDPRGPTDGYTF. CDR3 nucleotide sequence: TGTGCCAGCAGGGATCCTCGGGGTCCCACAGATGGCTACACTTTC.

The V call is TRBV7-2, the J call TRBJ1-2, with a weak D call TRBD1 (5 bases). The V end was cut by 5 bases, the J end by 0 bases, with 10 bases between. The CDR3 runs 14 residues. Germline V gene lookup returns CDR1 SGHTA and CDR2 FQGNSA. DNA for the CDR3: TGTGCCAGCAGCCCCCGACAGTCTAACTATGGCTACACCTTC. This encodes CASSPRQSNYGYTF.

A single count supports this clone. The chain combines TRBV7-2 with TRBJ1-1; TRBD1 matches at 7 bases. The CDR3 runs to 15 residues. The germline V gene has CDR1 SGHTA and CDR2 FQGNSA. Trimming cost V 2 bases and J 5 bases; bases outside gene matches: 8. Here the CDR3 reads CASSLIPGGRTEAFF. CDR3 nucleotide sequence: TGTGCCAGCAGCTTAATTCCAGGGGGAAGAACTGAAGCTTTCTTT.

This chain links TRBV10-3 with TRBJ2-1; 9 bases match TRBD2. CDR1 is ENHRY and CDR2 is SYGVKD in the germline V gene. After removal of 4 bases from V and 4 bases from J, the junction contained 5 bases not matched to a gene. The CDR3 spans 15 residues. This CDR3 is CAISGGSGGYNEQFF. The DNA of the CDR3 is TGTGCCATCAGTGGGGGGAGCGGGGGGTACAATGAGCAGTTCTTC.

This clone occurred once. V and J are TRBV15 and TRBJ2-7, with TRBD2 matching 7 bases. The CDR3 has 15 residues. Germline CDR1 and CDR2: LNHNV and YYDKDF (reference sequence). The V segment lost 5 bases and the J segment 1 base; nucleotides outside the gene matches: 8. The CDR3 loop is CATSGSSGKSYEQYF. The CDR3 DNA is TGTGCCACCAGCGGATCTAGCGGCAAGTCCTACGAGCAGTACTTC.

V and J are TRBV28 and TRBJ1-5; D possibly corresponds to TRBD1 (5 bases). CDR1 MDHEN and CDR2 SYDVKM come from the germline V gene. CDR3 length: 15 amino acids. V was cut by 2 bases and J by 4 bases, with 12 bases left in between. The CDR3 reads CASSLAGRMNQPQHF. The CDR3 nucleotides are TGTGCCAGCAGTTTAGCGGGACGGATGAATCAGCCCCAGCATTTT.

The rearrangement uses TRBV4-1 and TRBJ1-1; the D is unclear. Germline CDR1 and CDR2: MGHRA and YSYEKL. The CDR3 contains 15 residues. V was cut by 1 base and J by 1 base, with 10 bases left in between. The CDR3 protein is CASSQGAPTNTEAFF. CDR3 DNA sequence: TGCGCCAGCAGCCAAGGGGCGCCGACGAACACTGAAGCTTTCTTT.

The genes are TRBV28 and TRBJ1-2; TRBD1 aligns across 7 bases. Germline CDR1 MDHEN, CDR2 SYDVKM. The V gene end was trimmed by 4 bases and the J gene end by 7 bases; junction bases not matched to a gene: 9. The CDR3 is 14 amino acids. The CDR3 DNA follows: TGTGCCAGCAGTTCTGTAGGGGGCGCCGGTGGCTACACCTTC. This translates into CASSSVGGAGGYTF.

This chain uses TRBV12-3 or TRBV12-4 with TRBJ2-7; no definite D call. The CDR3 contains 13 residues. V gave up 1 base and J gave up 0 bases, with 4 bases separating them. CDR3: CASSLESSYEQYF. The CDR3 DNA sequence: TGTGCCAGCAGTTTAGAGAGCTCCTACGAGCAGTACTTC.

The chain couples TRBV3-1 (or the pseudogene TRBV3-2) to TRBJ1-6, with a tentative D call TRBD1 (6 bases). The CDR3 contains 14 residues. The ends were cut back, 4 bases at V and 7 bases at J, with 11 bases in the middle. Per germline, CDR1 LGHDT and CDR2 YNNKEL (reference sequence). As DNA, the CDR3 is TGTGCCAGCAGCCCCGGGACAAGGAATTCACCCCTCCACTTT. Protein sequence: CASSPGTRNSPLHF.

The V call is TRBV7-2, the J call TRBJ2-6; D is undetermined. The CDR3 is 15 amino acids. The V end was cut by 3 bases, the J end by 1 base, with 7 bases between. Looked up from germline, CDR1 is SGHTA and CDR2 is FQGNSA. This CDR3 is CASSFRYSGANVLTF. The CDR3 bases are TGTGCCAGCAGCTTTAGATATTCTGGGGCCAACGTCCTGACTTTC.

This chain joins TRBV7-2 and TRBJ1-1; 7 positions agree with TRBD1. Germline lookup yields CDR1 SGHTA and CDR2 FQGNSA. The CDR3 is 13 amino acids. V shed 4 bases and J 8 bases; nucleotides not matched to a gene: 7. CDR3 nucleotides: TGTGCCAGCAGCTACACAGGGGCCGGCGAAGCTTTCTTT. The encoded protein is CASSYTGAGEAFF.

V gene TRBV18 combines with J gene TRBJ2-2; D not resolved. In germline, CDR1 is KGHSH, CDR2 LQKENI. The CDR3 runs 16 residues. Trimming shortened V by 0 bases and J by 6 bases, and 14 bases separated the two germline ends. CDR3 in DNA: TGTGCCAGCTCACCACCGTTTGTTCAGGTTGCCGGGGAGCTGTTTTTT. Protein sequence: CASSPPFVQVAGELFF.

This chain links TRBV7-2 with TRBJ1-2; TRBD1 matches at 8 bases. Trimming cost V 2 bases and J 3 bases; bases outside gene matches: 2. The CDR3 sequence is 14 residues long. Germline assignment: CDR1 SGHTA and CDR2 FQGNSA. The CDR3 region is CASSLQGAYYGYTF. As DNA, the CDR3 is TGTGCCAGCAGCTTACAGGGGGCTTACTATGGCTACACCTTC.

CDR3 sequence (DNA): TGTGCCAGCAGGGAGGGAACCCCCTCTGGAAACACCATATATTTT. It is translated as CASREGTPSGNTIYF. The genes are TRBV13 and TRBJ1-3; D not certain. Trimming stripped 6 bases from V and 0 bases from J, with 12 bases between. Germline V lookup: CDR1 PRHDT, CDR2 FYEKMQ (reference sequence). This CDR3 comprises 15 residues.

This rearrangement joins TRBV19 to TRBJ2-3, with 11 bases fitting TRBD1. V was clipped by 5 bases and J by 8 bases; unmatched bases: 9. This CDR3 contains 15 residues. Germline V gene data show CDR1 as LNHDA and CDR2 as SQIVND (reference sequence). The CDR3 sequence is CASSFRDRGGGTQYF. The CDR3 nucleotides are TGTGCCAGTAGTTTCAGGGACAGGGGGGGAGGTACGCAGTATTTT.

This chain connects TRBV19 to TRBJ1-1, with TRBD1 as a possible D gene (6 bases). V was pared by 5 bases and J by 5 bases, with 27 bases between. The CDR3 spans 18 residues. Germline CDR1 reads LNHDA; CDR2 reads SQIVND (reference sequence). The CDR3 nucleotides are TGTGCCAGTAGTGTCAGGAGTTCGCGGTCACAGGGATATACTGAAGCTTTCTTT. As protein: CASSVRSSRSQGYTEAFF. Drawing the rest from reference TRBV19 and TRBJ1-1, the complete variable domain is DGGITQSPKYLFRKEGQNVTLSCEQNLNHDAMYWYRQDPGQGLRLIYYSQIVNDFQKGDIAEGYSVSREKKESFPLTVTSAQKNPTAFYLCASSVRSSRSQGYTEAFFGQGTRLTVV.

V usage is TRBV6-1 and J usage is TRBJ2-5; TRBD2 matches at 12 bases. This CDR3 comprises 19 residues. CDR1 and CDR2 (germline): MNHNS, SASEGT. V lost 4 bases, J lost 1 base, and 13 bases stayed unmatched. CDR3 amino acids: CASSGARLAGGPPQETQYF. The DNA of the CDR3 is TGTGCCAGCAGTGGTGCACGCCTAGCGGGAGGGCCACCCCAAGAGACCCAGTACTTC.

This clone was observed once. This sequence joins TRBV5-1 and TRBJ2-2; 9 bases match TRBD2. Trimming took 0 bases from V and 6 from J; bases not matched to a gene: 3. CDR3 length equals 15 residues. Germline CDR1 is SGHRS and CDR2 is YFSETQ. DNA for the CDR3: TGCGCCAGCAGCTTGGCTAGCGGGACCTCCGGGGAGCTGTTTTTT. Translating gives CASSLASGTSGELFF.

Only one count was recorded for this clone. The chain employs TRBV28 and TRBJ1-2; 12 bases agree with TRBD1. Germline V gene lookup returns CDR1 MDHEN and CDR2 SYDVKM. The ends lost 3 bases at V and 8 bases at J; junction bases unmatched: 7. The CDR3 is 15 amino acids. The CDR3 nucleotides are TGTGCCAGCAGTTTGGGACAGGGGGCGATTTACGGCTACACCTTC. This gives the protein CASSLGQGAIYGYTF.

The chain uses TRBV4-1 and TRBJ1-5; tentatively, D is TRBD1 (6 bases). Germline loops: CDR1 MGHRA, CDR2 YSYEKL. The germline V and J ends were trimmed by 3 bases and 3 bases, with 15 bases remaining between them. The CDR3 has 16 amino acids. CDR3 amino acids: CASSQVIQGINQPQHF. The CDR3 region has the DNA TGCGCCAGCAGCCAGGTTATACAGGGAATCAATCAGCCCCAGCATTTT.

V gene TRBV30 combines with J gene TRBJ1-1; the D gene is possibly TRBD1 (6 bases). The CDR3 totals 13 residues. CDR1 is GTSNPN, CDR2 SVGIG, per germline (reference sequence). V was trimmed by 5 bases and J by 3 bases, leaving 13 bases between them. The CDR3: CAWGDRPDTEAFF. CDR3 DNA: TGTGCCTGGGGCGACAGGCCGGACACTGAAGCTTTCTTT. Using reference TRBV30 and TRBJ1-1 for the parts outside the CDR3, the full variable domain is SQTIHQWPATLVQPVGSPLSLECTVEGTSNPNLYWYRQAAGRGLQLLFYSVGIGQISSEVPQNLSASRPQDRQFILSSKKLLLSDSGFYLCAWGDRPDTEAFFGQGTRLTVV.

V is TRBV7-2 and J is TRBJ1-2, with TRBD1 identical over 9 bases. CDR3 size: 18 residues. V lost 1 base to trimming and J lost 5 bases; unmatched junction nucleotides: 14. Germline assignment: CDR1 SGHTA and CDR2 FQGNSA. CDR3 nucleotides: TGTGCCAGCAGCTTAGGCTTAGGCACAGGGGGCGCTCGATATGGCTACACCTTC. Protein product: CASSLGLGTGGARYGYTF. The full variable domain, completed using reference TRBV7-2 and TRBJ1-2, is GAGVSQSPSNKVTEKGKDVELRCDPISGHTALYWYRQSLGQGLEFLIYFQGNSAPDKSGLPSDRFSAERTGGSVSTLTIQRTQQEDSAVYLCASSLGLGTGGARYGYTFGSGTRLTVV.

V is TRBV5-4 and J is TRBJ2-1; D gene uncertain. Germline V gives CDR1 SGHNT, CDR2 YYREEE (reference sequence). Trimming removed 1 base at V and 9 bases at J, with 14 bases between. CDR3 length equals 14 residues. The CDR3 protein is CASSLIGSGGEQFF. The DNA of the CDR3 is TGTGCCAGCAGCTTGATCGGTAGTGGTGGTGAGCAGTTCTTC.

The chain joins TRBV2 to TRBJ1-2; no firm D call. The CDR3 consists of 13 residues. The germline gives CDR1 SNHLY, CDR2 FYNNEI. Between the trimmed V and J ends, which lost 7 bases and 2 bases, there was a span of 11 bases. The CDR3, as DNA: TGTGCCAGCATCCCGGGAAAGAACTATGGCTACACCTTC. Its translation is CASIPGKNYGYTF.

The gene calls are TRBV11-2 and TRBJ2-3, with a possible D match to TRBD2 (6 bases). Trimming removed 5 bases at V and 7 bases at J, with 19 bases between. This CDR3 comprises 15 residues. In germline, CDR1 is SGHAT, CDR2 FQNNGV. CDR3 coding DNA: TGTGCCAGCAGCCTTGATGGGACTCCCCTTAATACGCAGTATTTT. Translated, it gives CASSLDGTPLNTQYF.

Note on this clone: This may stem from a read error, because a much larger clone lies one nucleotide away. V and J are TRBV30 and TRBJ1-2; 8 bases map to TRBD1. There are 12 residues in the CDR3. CDR1 and CDR2 from the germline V gene are GTSNPN and SVGIG (reference sequence). V lost 4 bases, J lost 2 bases, and 0 bases stayed unmatched. The DNA of the CDR3 is TGTGCCTGGACAGGGGGCAACTATGGCTACACCTTC. Translating gives CAWTGGNYGYTF.

The rearrangement uses TRBV2 and TRBJ1-4; D remains ambiguous. Looked up from germline, CDR1 is SNHLY and CDR2 is FYNNEI. CDR3 length equals 19 residues. Trimming stripped 6 bases from V and 1 base from J, with 24 bases between. The CDR3 spells CASRKPSSGRTLTNEKLFF. CDR3 nucleotide sequence: TGTGCCAGCAGGAAGCCCAGCAGCGGTCGAACCCTAACTAATGAAAAACTGTTTTTT. The whole variable domain, filled in from reference TRBV2 and TRBJ1-4, reads EPEVTQTPSHQVTQMGQEVILRCVPISNHLYFYWYRQILGQKVEFLVSFYNNEISEKSEIFDDQFSVERPDGSNFTLKIRSTKLEDSAMYFCASRKPSSGRTLTNEKLFFGSGTQLSVL.

CDR3 in DNA: TGTGCCAGCTCACCTAGGACTACCGAGACCCAGTACTTC. As protein: CASSPRTTETQYF. The gene calls are TRBV18 and TRBJ2-5, with D possibly TRBD2 on 6 matching bases. This CDR3 has 13 residues. The V end was cut by 3 bases, the J end by 5 bases, with 10 bases between. Germline V gene sequence: CDR1 KGHSH, CDR2 LQKENI. The variable domain in full, completed from reference TRBV18 and TRBJ2-5, reads NAGVMQNPRHLVRRRGQEARLRCSPMKGHSHVYWYRQLPEEGLKFMVYLQKENIIDESGMPKERFSAEFPKEGPSILRIQQVVRGDSAAYFCASSPRTTETQYFGPGTRLLVL.